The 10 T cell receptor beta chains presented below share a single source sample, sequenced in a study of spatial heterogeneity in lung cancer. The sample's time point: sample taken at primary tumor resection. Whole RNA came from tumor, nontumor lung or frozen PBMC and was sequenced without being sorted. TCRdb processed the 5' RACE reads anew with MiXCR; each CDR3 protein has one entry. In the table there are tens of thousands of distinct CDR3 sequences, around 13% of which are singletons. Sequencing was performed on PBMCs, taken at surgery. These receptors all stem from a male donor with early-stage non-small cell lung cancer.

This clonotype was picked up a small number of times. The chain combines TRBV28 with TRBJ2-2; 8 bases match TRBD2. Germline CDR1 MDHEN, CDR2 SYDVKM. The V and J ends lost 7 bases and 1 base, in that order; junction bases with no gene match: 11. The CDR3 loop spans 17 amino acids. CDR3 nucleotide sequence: TGTGCCAGCACCCAGGGATCAGCGGGAGAGAACACCGGGGAGCTGTTTTTT. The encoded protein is CASTQGSAGENTGELFF.

CDR3: CASSPQESGIQYF. In DNA form, the CDR3 reads TGTGCCAGCAGCCCCCAAGAATCGGGCATTCAGTACTTC. J is TRBJ2-4 and V is TRBV6-5; unclear D gene. Germline assignment: CDR1 MNHEY and CDR2 SVGAGI. CDR3 length: 13 amino acids. V was clipped by 6 bases and J by 9 bases, with 15 bases between them.

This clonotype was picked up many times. The CDR3 DNA reads as TGCGCCAGCAGCTTAGAAGGAACGGAGACCCAGTACTTC. Its protein product is CASSLEGTETQYF. The chain recombines TRBV5-1 with TRBJ2-5; D is unresolved. V was trimmed by 2 bases and J by 5 bases, leaving 10 bases between them. CDR3 length: 13 residues. CDR1 and CDR2 (germline): SGHRS, YFSETQ.

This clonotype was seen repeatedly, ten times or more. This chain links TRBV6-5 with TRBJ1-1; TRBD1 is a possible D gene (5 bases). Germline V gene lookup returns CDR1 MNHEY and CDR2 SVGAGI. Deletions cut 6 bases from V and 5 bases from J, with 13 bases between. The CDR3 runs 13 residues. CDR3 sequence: CASRLQVKTEAFF. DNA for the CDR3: TGTGCCAGCAGACTACAGGTTAAGACTGAAGCTTTCTTT.

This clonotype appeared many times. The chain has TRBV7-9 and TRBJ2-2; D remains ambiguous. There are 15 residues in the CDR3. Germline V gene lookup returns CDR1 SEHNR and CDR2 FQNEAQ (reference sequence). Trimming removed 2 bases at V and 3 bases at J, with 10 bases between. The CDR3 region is CASSLRQLDTGELFF. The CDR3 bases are TGTGCCAGCAGCTTACGGCAACTCGACACCGGGGAGCTGTTTTTT.

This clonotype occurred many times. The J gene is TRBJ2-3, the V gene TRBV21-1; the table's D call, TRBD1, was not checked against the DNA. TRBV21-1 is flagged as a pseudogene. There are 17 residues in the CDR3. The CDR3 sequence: CASSPQGRPFGTDTQYF. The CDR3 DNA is TGTGCCAGCAGCCCTCAGGGGAGGCCTTTCGGCACAGATACGCAGTATTTT.

The DNA of the CDR3 is TGCGCCAGCAGCCCTATATCAGGGCAGGGCTATGGCTACACCTTC. It yields the protein CASSPISGQGYGYTF. This chain connects TRBV4-1 to TRBJ1-2, with TRBD1 as a possible D gene (5 bases). Germline V CDR1 and CDR2: MGHRA, YSYEKL. V gave up 4 bases and J gave up 4 bases, with 16 bases separating them. This CDR3 has 15 amino acids.

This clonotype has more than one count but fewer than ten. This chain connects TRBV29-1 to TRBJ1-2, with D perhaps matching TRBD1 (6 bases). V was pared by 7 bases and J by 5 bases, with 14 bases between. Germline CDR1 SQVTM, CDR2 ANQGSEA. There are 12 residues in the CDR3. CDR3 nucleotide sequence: TGCAGCGCCCTGACAGGTGATTATGGCTACACCTTC. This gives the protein CSALTGDYGYTF.

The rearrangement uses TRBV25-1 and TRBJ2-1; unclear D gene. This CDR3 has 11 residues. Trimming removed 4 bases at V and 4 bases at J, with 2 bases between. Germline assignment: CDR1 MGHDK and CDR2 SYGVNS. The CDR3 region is CASSVYNEQFF. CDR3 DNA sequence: TGTGCCAGCAGTGTTTACAATGAGCAGTTCTTC. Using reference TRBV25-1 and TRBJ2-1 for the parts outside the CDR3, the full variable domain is EADIYQTPRYLVIGTGKKITLECSQTMGHDKMYWYQQDPGMELHLIHYSYGVNSTEKGDLSSESTVSRIRTEHFPLTLESARPSHTSQYLCASSVYNEQFFGPGTRLTVL.

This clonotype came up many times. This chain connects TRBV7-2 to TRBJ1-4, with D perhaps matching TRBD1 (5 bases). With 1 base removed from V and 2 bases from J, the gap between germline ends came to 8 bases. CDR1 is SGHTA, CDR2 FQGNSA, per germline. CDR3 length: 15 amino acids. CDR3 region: CASSLDGATNEKLFF. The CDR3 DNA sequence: TGTGCCAGCAGCTTAGATGGGGCTACTAATGAAAAACTGTTTTTT.